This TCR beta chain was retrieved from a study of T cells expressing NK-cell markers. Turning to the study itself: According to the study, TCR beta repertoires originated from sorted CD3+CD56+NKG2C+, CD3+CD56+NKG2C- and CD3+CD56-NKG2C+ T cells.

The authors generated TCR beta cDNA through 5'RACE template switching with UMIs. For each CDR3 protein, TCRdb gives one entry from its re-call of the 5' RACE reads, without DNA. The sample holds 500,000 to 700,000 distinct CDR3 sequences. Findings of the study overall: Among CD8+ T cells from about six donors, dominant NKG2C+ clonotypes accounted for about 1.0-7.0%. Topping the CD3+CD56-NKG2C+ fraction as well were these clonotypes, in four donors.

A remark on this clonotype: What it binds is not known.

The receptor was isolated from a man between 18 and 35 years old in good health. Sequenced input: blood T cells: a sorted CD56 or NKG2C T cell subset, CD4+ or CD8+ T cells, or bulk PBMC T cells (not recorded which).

The CDR3 region is CASTFGGSDGYTF. This chain joins TRBV12-3 or TRBV12-4 and TRBJ1-2; TCRdb's assignment of TRBD1 cannot be checked, as there is no DNA. This CDR3 spans 13 amino acids.